The 12 T cell receptor beta chains in this list originate from one sample, sequenced in a study of regulatory T cells in long-lasting Graves disease. The authors built TCR beta libraries using iRepertoire HTBI primers and Arm-PCR of CDR3 regions. TCRdb used MiXCR to reprocess the multiplex PCR reads, holding one entry per CDR3 protein. The profile shows about 660,000 distinct CDR3 sequences, around 30% of them singletons. Time point indicated: persistent/refractory GD, antithyroid drugs over 5 years with positive TRAb. Isolated PBMC RNA provided the starting material for the TCR library. Source: peripheral blood mononuclear cells (PBMCs), taken when the disease was refractory, from a patient treated with antithyroid drugs. The receptors shown here come from a female donor with Graves disease.

This chain connects TRBV30 to TRBJ1-3; D unresolved. Germline V gives CDR1 GTSNPN, CDR2 SVGIG (reference sequence). The CDR3 sequence is 12 residues long. The V gene lost 0 bases and the J gene lost 6 bases, with 6 bases spanning the gap. The CDR3 spells CAWSVRENTIYF. CDR3 nucleotides: TGTGCCTGGAGTGTAAGAGAAAACACCATATATTTT.

This chain joins TRBV20-1 and TRBJ2-1; 9 positions agree with TRBD2. The assigned J gene may be wrong: the sequence end matches TRBJ2-3 better. Germline lookup yields CDR1 DFQATT and CDR2 SNEGSKA (reference sequence). The CDR3 is 13 amino acids. Written as DNA, the CDR3 is TGCAGTGCTACCTCTAGCGGGACGGATACGCAGTATTTT. This sequence encodes CSATSSGTDTQYF.

The chain has TRBV6-5 and TRBJ2-7, with D hard to call. CDR1 is MNHEY, CDR2 SVGAGI, per germline. The CDR3 length is 11 residues. Between the trimmed V and J ends, which lost 0 bases and 8 bases, there was a span of 5 bases. The CDR3, as DNA: TGTGCCAGCAGTTACTCCACTAAGCAGTACTTC. Translated, it gives CASSYSTKQYF.

The V call is TRBV19, the J call TRBJ2-2; TRBD1 is a possible D gene (5 bases). Germline V gene sequence: CDR1 LNHDA, CDR2 SQIVND (reference sequence). The CDR3 spans 16 residues. The V end lost 3 bases, the J end lost 5 bases, and 16 bases lay between the germline ends. The CDR3 DNA follows: TGTGCCAGTAGTATCGGCAGGGCGGTGGGGACCGGGGAGCTGTTTTTT. Translating gives CASSIGRAVGTGELFF. The full variable domain, in which reference TRBV19 and TRBJ2-2 provide the parts outside the CDR3, is DGGITQSPKYLFRKEGQNVTLSCEQNLNHDAMYWYRQDPGQGLRLIYYSQIVNDFQKGDIAEGYSVSREKKESFPLTVTSAQKNPTAFYLCASSIGRAVGTGELFFGEGSRLTVL.

J is TRBJ1-4 and V is TRBV18; D not certain. V was clipped by 1 base and J by 4 bases, with 10 bases between them. CDR3 length equals 15 residues. Germline V gene lookup returns CDR1 KGHSH and CDR2 LQKENI. The CDR3: CASSPQSSFNEKLFF. For the CDR3, the DNA is TGTGCCAGCTCACCACAATCCAGCTTTAATGAAAAACTGTTTTTT.

In its sample, this clonotype was seen many times. This sequence joins TRBV2 and TRBJ1-1; tentative D call: TRBD1 (6 bases). CDR3 length equals 12 residues. Germline CDR1 is SNHLY and CDR2 is FYNNEI. V was shortened by 7 bases and J by 10 bases, with 16 bases between the two germline ends. The CDR3 sequence is CASTQDRLTAFF. In nucleotides, the CDR3 is TGTGCCAGCACCCAAGACAGGTTGACAGCTTTCTTT.

The chain couples TRBV2 to TRBJ2-1; 7 bases fit TRBD1. The ends lost 1 base at V and 3 bases at J; junction bases unmatched: 0. The length of the CDR3 is 14 residues. The germline CDR1 and CDR2 sequences are SNHLY and FYNNEI. In DNA form, the CDR3 reads TGTGCCAGCAGTGAAGGGGACAGCTACAATGAGCAGTTCTTC. Protein: CASSEGDSYNEQFF.

The chain employs TRBV20-1 and TRBJ2-5; D might be TRBD2 (6 bases). CDR3 size: 18 residues. Germline CDR1 reads DFQATT; CDR2 reads SNEGSKA (reference sequence). Trimming removed 2 bases at V and 3 bases at J, with 25 bases between. The CDR3 DNA is TGCAGTGCTAGATCTGAGGGAAGCGGGCGATGGACTAAAGAGACCCAGTACTTC. Translation gives CSARSEGSGRWTKETQYF.

This clonotype was detected only a few times. The chain uses TRBV19 and TRBJ1-1, with D maybe TRBD1 (6 bases). Per the germline V gene, CDR1 is LNHDA and CDR2 is SQIVND (reference sequence). There are 14 residues in the CDR3. Trimming removed 7 bases at V and 1 base at J, with 13 bases between. CDR3 in DNA: TGTGCCAGTACCACCGGGACAAGGAACACTGAAGCTTTCTTT. As protein: CASTTGTRNTEAFF.

The chain joins TRBV5-1 to TRBJ2-5; no reliable D call. Germline assignment: CDR1 SGHRS and CDR2 YFSETQ. This CDR3 is built from 14 residues. V shed 7 bases and J shed 2 bases, with 15 bases lying between them. CDR3 nucleotide sequence: TGCGCCAGCGGAAGGGCAGTCAGTCAAGAGACCCAGTACTTC. Encoded protein: CASGRAVSQETQYF.

As for this clonotype: A much more abundant neighbour one base away suggests this may be a read error. This sequence joins TRBV11-2 and TRBJ1-4, with D possibly being TRBD1 (6 bases). CDR1 is SGHAT and CDR2 is FQNNGV in the germline V gene. CDR3 length: 15 amino acids. The chain's CDR3 is CAGSLWARGNEKLFF. The CDR3 nucleotides read TGTGCCGGCAGCTTATGGGCCAGGGGTAATGAAAAACTGTTTTTT.

The chain links TRBV29-1 to TRBJ1-2; D is uncertain. The CDR3 extends over 14 amino acids. The germline CDR1 and CDR2 sequences are SQVTM and ANQGSEA. V gave up 4 bases and J gave up 3 bases, with 15 bases separating them. The CDR3 loop reads CSVVISAAHYGYTF. The CDR3 region has the DNA TGCAGCGTTGTAATTTCAGCTGCGCACTATGGCTACACCTTC.